The present TCR beta chain was sequenced within a study of blood T cell repertoires in COVID-19. The CDR3 contains 17 residues. V shed 5 bases and J 2 bases; nucleotides not matched to a gene: 10. Per germline, CDR1 LGHDT and CDR2 YNNKEL (reference sequence). Per the original methods: Reference gene primer amplification gave nucleated cell count estimates. Profiling relied on immunoSEQ multiplex PCR, and the TCRdb table lists in-frame clones only, not all of them. V and J calls and clone size are given by that table; D and trimming were obtained from the DNA. Of about 370,000 clones in the sample, 80% to 90% were seen once. All enrollees were about 18 to 100 years old and from approximately 24 US areas.

The specimen sequenced was PBMCs or T cells enriched from blood (not recorded which). This TCR was recovered from a man aged 18-30 years who had recovered from COVID-19. The gene calls are TRBV3-1 (or the pseudogene TRBV3-2) and TRBJ2-7; 12 bases map to TRBD2. The CDR3 protein is CASSEASGGAIPYEQYF. The CDR3 DNA reads TGTGCCAGCAGCGAGGCTAGCGGGGGGGCAATCCCCTACGAGCAGTACTTC.